This T cell receptor beta chain was sequenced in a study of T cells in Graves' hyperthyroidism and ophthalmopathy. This clonotype was recorded many times. The antigen is not known. Amplified TCR beta CDR3 regions derived from RNA transcripts. The HTBI set primed first-round TCR CDR3 RT-PCR. TCRdb re-derived calls from the multiplex PCR reads in MiXCR, one entry per CDR3 protein. The table has hundreds of thousands of distinct CDR3 sequences, roughly 18% seen once; the top ten hold around 17%. Investigators excluded patients with uncontrolled infection, other autoimmune disease, pregnancy or lactation. Study-wide points: A 13 V-J model separated ophthalmopathy from stable hyperthyroidism.

CDR3 length equals 16 residues. The V gene's germline CDR1 is SGHTA and CDR2 FQGNSA. The germline V and J ends were trimmed by 1 base and 0 bases, with 12 bases remaining between them. Source material: blood. V gene TRBV7-2 combines with J gene TRBJ1-2; TRBD1 is a possible D gene (5 bases). The TCR sequence derives from a woman under 30 with Graves' ophthalmopathy. In nucleotides, the CDR3 is TGTGCCAGCAGCTTAGGAGGGGCAGCTACTAACTATGGCTACACCTTC. Amino acid sequence: CASSLGGAATNYGYTF.